A selection of T cell receptor beta chains follows, all from one sample in a study of T cell responses to AZD1222 COVID-19 vaccine. TCRdb's copy holds only in-frame clones and misses some; the assay was immunoSEQ multiplex PCR. Of about 92,000 clones listed, approximately 87% were seen once; the top ten hold about 2.9%. Sequencing was performed on peripheral blood, taken on day 0 of AZD1222 vaccination. The receptors shown here come from an adult in good health. CDR3s include the opening cysteine and the closing phenylalanine or tryptophan. D genes are given only for firm matches. Clone sizes are given selectively: once, few, many, or a class where the clone is expanded.

v_call: TRBV29-1; clone_size: NA; d_call: TRBD1; j_call: TRBJ1-1; cdr3_nt: TGCAGCGTTGAAGACCTAGGGACAGGGGTAGACACTGAAGCTTTCTTT; cdr3_aa: CSVEDLGTGVDTEAFF
v_call: TRBV19; clone_size: once; d_call: NA; j_call: TRBJ1-1; cdr3_nt: TGTGCCAGTAACCCAAATGTCATGAACACTGAAGCTTTCTTT; cdr3_aa: CASNPNVMNTEAFF
v_call: TRBV9; clone_size: NA; d_call: TRBD1; j_call: TRBJ1-2; cdr3_nt: TGTGCCAGCAGCGTAAGAGGGCCAGGGGGCTACGTCTACACCTTC; cdr3_aa: CASSVRGPGGYVYTF
v_call: TRBV15; clone_size: NA; d_call: NA; j_call: TRBJ2-1; cdr3_nt: TGTGCCACCAGCAGACAGACAGATGGCGGTTACAATGAGCAGTTCTTC; cdr3_aa: CATSRQTDGGYNEQFF
v_call: TRBV5-4; clone_size: NA; d_call: NA; j_call: TRBJ2-5; cdr3_nt: TGTGCCAGCAGCTTGGGACCGATACAAGAGACCCAGTACTTC; cdr3_aa: CASSLGPIQETQYF
v_call: TRBV20-1; clone_size: NA; d_call: NA; j_call: TRBJ2-1; cdr3_nt: TGCAGTGCTAGTTCGGTCCAGCCTATATACAATGAGCAGTTCTTC; cdr3_aa: CSASSVQPIYNEQFF
v_call: TRBV6-2/TRBV6-3; clone_size: NA; d_call: NA; j_call: TRBJ2-3; cdr3_nt: TGTGCCAGCAGTTACCTTTCAGATACGCAGTATTTT; cdr3_aa: CASSYLSDTQYF
v_call: TRBV2; clone_size: NA; d_call: NA; j_call: TRBJ1-5; cdr3_nt: TGTGCCAGCAGTGAATTCAGGGGCGGGAGTCAGCCCCAGCATTTT; cdr3_aa: CASSEFRGGSQPQHF
v_call: TRBV3-1/TRBV3-2; clone_size: NA; d_call: NA; j_call: TRBJ1-3; cdr3_nt: TGTGCCAGCACCCTGGCCGGCGGAAACACCATATATTTT; cdr3_aa: CASTLAGGNTIYF
v_call: TRBV20-1; clone_size: NA; d_call: NA; j_call: TRBJ2-7; cdr3_nt: TGCAGTGCTAGTCCAATGTCGGGGGAACCTTTATCCTACGAGCAGTACTTC; cdr3_aa: CSASPMSGEPLSYEQYF
v_call: TRBV7-9; clone_size: NA; d_call: TRBD2; j_call: TRBJ2-3; cdr3_nt: TGTGCCAGCAGCACTACCGGGACTAGACCAGATACGCAGTATTTT; cdr3_aa: CASSTTGTRPDTQYF
v_call: TRBV5-5; clone_size: NA; d_call: NA; j_call: TRBJ2-1; cdr3_nt: TGTGCCAGCAGCCCCCGCTGGGCAGAGGACAATGAGCAGTTCTTC; cdr3_aa: CASSPRWAEDNEQFF
v_call: TRBV9; clone_size: NA; d_call: NA; j_call: TRBJ2-5; cdr3_nt: TGTGCCAGCAGCGTAGGGACTCAAGAGACCCAGTACTTC; cdr3_aa: CASSVGTQETQYF
v_call: TRBV27; clone_size: few; d_call: NA; j_call: TRBJ1-5; cdr3_nt: TGTGCCAGCAGTCTAAACAGAAATCAGCCCCAGCATTTT; cdr3_aa: CASSLNRNQPQHF
v_call: TRBV9; clone_size: NA; d_call: NA; j_call: TRBJ2-5; cdr3_nt: TGTGCCAGCAGTTCCCAAGAGACCCAGTACTTC; cdr3_aa: CASSSQETQYF
v_call: TRBV10-3; clone_size: NA; d_call: NA; j_call: TRBJ2-3; cdr3_nt: TGTGCCATCAGATCCAATCAAGGGCTCGGCACAGATACGCAGTATTTT; cdr3_aa: CAIRSNQGLGTDTQYF
v_call: TRBV6-1; clone_size: NA; d_call: TRBD1; j_call: TRBJ1-2; cdr3_nt: TGTGCCAGCAGTGAAGTGAGAAGGGGGCTTGGCTACACCTTC; cdr3_aa: CASSEVRRGLGYTF
v_call: TRBV6-5; clone_size: NA; d_call: NA; j_call: TRBJ1-2; cdr3_nt: TGTGCCAGCAGTTACTCAAGTTACAGGGATGGCTACACCTTC; cdr3_aa: CASSYSSYRDGYTF
v_call: TRBV7-2; clone_size: NA; d_call: NA; j_call: TRBJ2-3; cdr3_nt: TGTGCCAGCAGCTTAGGATTGGCAAACACAGATACGCAGTATTTT; cdr3_aa: CASSLGLANTDTQYF
v_call: TRBV28; clone_size: NA; d_call: NA; j_call: TRBJ2-1; cdr3_nt: TGTGCCAGCATTCCCCGAGCCGTTACCTCCTACAATGAGCAGTTCTTC; cdr3_aa: CASIPRAVTSYNEQFF
v_call: TRBV19; clone_size: NA; d_call: NA; j_call: TRBJ1-2; cdr3_nt: TGTGCCAGTAGTAAAGAAGGGAGCGGCTATGGCTACACCTTC; cdr3_aa: CASSKEGSGYGYTF
v_call: TRBV12-3/TRBV12-4; clone_size: NA; d_call: NA; j_call: TRBJ1-5; cdr3_nt: TGTGCCAGCAGGGGACCGGGGCCCCAGCATTTT; cdr3_aa: CASRGPGPQHF
v_call: TRBV12-3/TRBV12-4; clone_size: NA; d_call: TRBD2; j_call: TRBJ2-1; cdr3_nt: TGTGCCAGCAGTTTAAGACTAGCGGGAAAATTTGTCTTC; cdr3_aa: CASSLRLAGKFVF
v_call: TRBV5-6; clone_size: NA; d_call: NA; j_call: TRBJ2-7; cdr3_nt: TGTGCCAGCAGCTCCGTCAGGGTTCCCTACGAGCAGTACTTC; cdr3_aa: CASSSVRVPYEQYF